These T cell receptor beta chains were read from a single sample in a study of T cells in Graves' hyperthyroidism and ophthalmopathy. A single record per CDR3 protein comes from TCRdb applying MiXCR to the multiplex PCR reads. The sample has around 700,000 distinct CDR3 sequences; about 19% are singletons. The sequenced sample consisted of blood. Receptors were obtained from a woman aged 50 to 65 with Graves' hyperthyroidism that later progressed to Graves' ophthalmopathy. Each CDR3 is given with its conserved first and last residue. A D gene is named only where the DNA matches it firmly. Part of the rows lack a size; the others show once, few, many or a class for expanded clones.

D gene	clone size	V gene	J gene	CDR3 DNA	CDR3 protein
.	.	TRBV6-5	TRBJ1-4	TGTGCCAGCAGTTACCGCGGATCTAATGAAAAACTGTTTTTT	CASSYRGSNEKLFF
.	many	TRBV7-6	TRBJ1-1	TGTGCCAGCAGCCCCCCCTTGGACGAAGCTTTCTTT	CASSPPLDEAFF
.	few	TRBV28	TRBJ2-7	TGTGCCAGCAGACTAGCCGGGACTTCCTACGAGCAGTACTTC	CASRLAGTSYEQYF
.	many	TRBV18	TRBJ1-1	TGTGCCAGCTCACCACCGCTTCCGAACACTGAAGCTTTCTTT	CASSPPLPNTEAFF
.	.	TRBV6-1	TRBJ1-6	TGTGCCAGCTGTCCGGTTGGTTCACCCCTCCACTTT	CASCPVGSPLHF
.	few	TRBV7-9	TRBJ2-2	TGTGCCAGCAACTCCGGGACACCCCTCCCCGGGGAGCTGTTTTTT	CASNSGTPLPGELFF
.	few	TRBV7-2	TRBJ1-5	TGTGCCAGCAGCTTAGGTTGGGGCCCCAATCAGCCCCAGCATTTT	CASSLGWGPNQPQHF
.	.	TRBV2	TRBJ2-2	TGTGCCAGCAGTGAAAGAAGGGGAGCCGGGGAGCTGTTTTTT	CASSERRGAGELFF
TRBD1	.	TRBV4-1	TRBJ1-5	TGCGCCAGCAGTCTATCCCGGGACAGGGAGGCGGGGAATCAGCCCCAGCATTTT	CASSLSRDREAGNQPQHF
.	.	TRBV29-1	TRBJ2-6	TGCAGCATCCGAAGGGGGGGGTCCGGGGCCAACGTCCTGACTTTC	CSIRRGGSGANVLTF
.	few	TRBV14	TRBJ1-2	TGTGCCAGCAGCCAAGGCGTGGACTATGGCTACACCTTC	CASSQGVDYGYTF
.	.	TRBV7-6	TRBJ1-2	TGTGCCAGCAGCTTAGAGTCTGGGCCTGATGGCTACACCTTC	CASSLESGPDGYTF
.	few	TRBV25-1	TRBJ1-1	TGTGCCAGCAGTGAAAGGGAGGACACTGAAGCTTTCTTT	CASSEREDTEAFF
TRBD1	many	TRBV5-1	TRBJ1-1	TGCGCCAGCACCCCCGAGGGGGCTGCGAACACTGAAGCTTTCTTT	CASTPEGAANTEAFF
.	.	TRBV18	TRBJ2-7	TGTGCCAGCTCACCAACCGCAGCCCCCTACGAGCAGTACTTC	CASSPTAAPYEQYF
.	many	TRBV6-1	TRBJ2-1	TGTGCCAGCACCGCTAGAAACAATGAGCAGTTCTTC	CASTARNNEQFF
TRBD1	many	TRBV3-1	TRBJ2-1	TGTGCCAGCAGCCAAATACAGGGGACGTGGAATGAGCAGTTCTTC	CASSQIQGTWNEQFF
.	few	TRBV10-3	TRBJ2-5	TGTGCCATCAGTGCAGCACAAGAGACCCAGTACTTC	CAISAAQETQYF
.	.	TRBV6-1	TRBJ1-1	TGTGCCAGCAGTGAGTTTCGGGGAGGGACTGAAGCTTTCTTT	CASSEFRGGTEAFF
TRBD1	few	TRBV25-1	TRBJ2-5	TGTGCCAGCAGTGAAAGGGGACAGGCCCCCCAAGTGGCCCAGTACTTC	CASSERGQAPQVAQYF
.	many	TRBV12-3/TRBV12-4	TRBJ1-1	TGTGCCAGCAGTTTATTTCCCGCTGAAGCTTTCTTT	CASSLFPAEAFF
.	few	TRBV10-1	TRBJ1-6	TGCGCCAGCAGTGAGGGAAAGGGAGATTCACCCCTCCACTTT	CASSEGKGDSPLHF
.	few	TRBV9	TRBJ2-7	TGTGCCAGCAGCGTACAGGGACACGAGCAGTACTTC	CASSVQGHEQYF
TRBD1	.	TRBV12-3/TRBV12-4	TRBJ2-3	TGTGCCAGCAGCATAGGGCAGGGGGCGAGAGATACGCAGTATTTT	CASSIGQGARDTQYF